This T cell receptor beta chain originates from a study of beta chain features in type 1 diabetes. At the level of the study: In age, gender and cell yields, patients were similar to healthy donors. Study-level points and caveats: Reads derived from cDNA could over-represent cells showing high TCR expression. More deletions and fewer insertions at VDJ junctions were seen in type 1 diabetes patients.

The whole isolated RNA underwent reverse transcription, so sequencing captured expressed TCRB transcripts. TCRdb's table, derived via immunoSEQ multiplex PCR, lists solely in-frame clones and lacks some. Here the sample spans under 900,000 clones, about a sixth being singletons. Deletions cut 6 bases from V and 4 bases from J, with 12 bases between. CDR1 is SQVTM, CDR2 ANQGSEA, per germline. The CDR3 extends over 12 amino acids. For this clone: Its antigen is not known.

The sample consisted of naive CD4+ T cells from blood. The sequence was obtained from a woman aged 18-29 years in good health. The rearrangement joins TRBV29-1 to TRBJ1-2, with a weak D call TRBD1 (6 bases). In DNA form, the CDR3 reads TGCAGCGTCAACACAGGGTCCTATGGCTACACCTTC. Translated: CSVNTGSYGYTF.